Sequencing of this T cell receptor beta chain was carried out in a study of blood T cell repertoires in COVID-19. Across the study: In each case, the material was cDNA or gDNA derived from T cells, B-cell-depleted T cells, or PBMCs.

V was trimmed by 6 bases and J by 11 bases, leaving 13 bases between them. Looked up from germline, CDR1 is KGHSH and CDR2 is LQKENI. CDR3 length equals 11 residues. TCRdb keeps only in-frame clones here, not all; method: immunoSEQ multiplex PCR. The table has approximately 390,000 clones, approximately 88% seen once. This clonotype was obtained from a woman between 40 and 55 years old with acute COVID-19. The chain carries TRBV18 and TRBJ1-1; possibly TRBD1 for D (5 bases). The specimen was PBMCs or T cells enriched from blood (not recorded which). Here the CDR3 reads CASSAGLGAFF. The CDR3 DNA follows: TGTGCCAGCTCCGCAGGGCTGGGGGCTTTCTTT.